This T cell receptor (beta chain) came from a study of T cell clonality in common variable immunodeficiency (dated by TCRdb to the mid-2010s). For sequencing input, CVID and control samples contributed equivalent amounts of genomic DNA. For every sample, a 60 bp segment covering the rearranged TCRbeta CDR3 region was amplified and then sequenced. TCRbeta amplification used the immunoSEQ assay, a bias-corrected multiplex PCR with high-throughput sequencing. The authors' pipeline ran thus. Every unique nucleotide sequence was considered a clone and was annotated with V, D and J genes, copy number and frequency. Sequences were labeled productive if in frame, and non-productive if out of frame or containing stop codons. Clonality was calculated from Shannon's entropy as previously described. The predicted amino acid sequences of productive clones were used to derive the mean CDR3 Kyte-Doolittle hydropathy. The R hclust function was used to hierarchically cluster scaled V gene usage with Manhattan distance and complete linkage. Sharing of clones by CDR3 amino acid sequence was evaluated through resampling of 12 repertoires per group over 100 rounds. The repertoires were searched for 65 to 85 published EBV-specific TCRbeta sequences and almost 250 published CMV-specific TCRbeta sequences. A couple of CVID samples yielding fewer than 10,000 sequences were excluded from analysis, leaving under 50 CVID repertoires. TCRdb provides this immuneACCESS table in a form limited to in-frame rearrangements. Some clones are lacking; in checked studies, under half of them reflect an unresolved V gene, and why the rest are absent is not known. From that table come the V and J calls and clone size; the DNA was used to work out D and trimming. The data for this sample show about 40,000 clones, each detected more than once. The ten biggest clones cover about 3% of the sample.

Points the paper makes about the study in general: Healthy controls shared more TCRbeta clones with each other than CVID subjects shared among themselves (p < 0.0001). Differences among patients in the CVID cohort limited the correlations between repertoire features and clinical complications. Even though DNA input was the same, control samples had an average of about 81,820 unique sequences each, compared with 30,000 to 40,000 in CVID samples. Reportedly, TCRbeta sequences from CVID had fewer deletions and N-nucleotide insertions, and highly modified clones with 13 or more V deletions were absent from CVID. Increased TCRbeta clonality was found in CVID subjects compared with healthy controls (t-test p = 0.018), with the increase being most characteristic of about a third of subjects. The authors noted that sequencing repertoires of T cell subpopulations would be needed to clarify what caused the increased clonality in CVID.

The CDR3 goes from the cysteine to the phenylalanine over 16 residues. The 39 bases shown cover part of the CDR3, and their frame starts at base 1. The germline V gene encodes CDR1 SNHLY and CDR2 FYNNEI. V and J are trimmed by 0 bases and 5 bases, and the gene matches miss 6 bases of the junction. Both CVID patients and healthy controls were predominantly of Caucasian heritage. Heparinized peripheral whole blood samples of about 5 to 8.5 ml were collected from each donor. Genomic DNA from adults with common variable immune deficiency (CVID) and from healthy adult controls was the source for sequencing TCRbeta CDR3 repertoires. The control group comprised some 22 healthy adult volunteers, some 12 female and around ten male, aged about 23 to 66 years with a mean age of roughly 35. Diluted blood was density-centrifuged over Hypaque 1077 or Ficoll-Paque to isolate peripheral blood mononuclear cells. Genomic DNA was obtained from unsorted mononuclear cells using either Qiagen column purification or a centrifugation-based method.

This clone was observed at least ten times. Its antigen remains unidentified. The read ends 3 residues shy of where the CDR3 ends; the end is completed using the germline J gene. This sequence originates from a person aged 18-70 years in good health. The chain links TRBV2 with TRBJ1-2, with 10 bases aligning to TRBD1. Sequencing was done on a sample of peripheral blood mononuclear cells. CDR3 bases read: TGTGCCAGCAGTGAAGCGGACAGGGGGGGGATTTATGGC. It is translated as CASSEADRGGIYG. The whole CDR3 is CASSEADRGGIYGYTF.